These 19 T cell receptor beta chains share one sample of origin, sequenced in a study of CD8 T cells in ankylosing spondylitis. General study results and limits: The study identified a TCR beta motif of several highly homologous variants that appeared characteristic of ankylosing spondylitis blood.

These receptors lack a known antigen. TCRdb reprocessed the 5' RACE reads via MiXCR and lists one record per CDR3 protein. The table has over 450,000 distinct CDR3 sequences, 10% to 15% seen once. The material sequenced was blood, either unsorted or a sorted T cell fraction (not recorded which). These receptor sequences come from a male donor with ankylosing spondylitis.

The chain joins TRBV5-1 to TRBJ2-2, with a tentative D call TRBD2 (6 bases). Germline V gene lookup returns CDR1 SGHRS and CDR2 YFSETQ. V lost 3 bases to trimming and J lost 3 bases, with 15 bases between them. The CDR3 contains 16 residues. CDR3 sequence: CASSSSTRGDTGELFF. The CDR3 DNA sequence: TGCGCCAGCAGCTCCTCGACTAGAGGAGACACCGGGGAGCTGTTTTTT.

As DNA, the CDR3 is TGTGCCAGCACCCCCCTTCGGGGTAGCGGGAGGAACAATGAGCAGTTCTTC. Its translation is CASTPLRGSGRNNEQFF. This chain links TRBV27 with TRBJ2-1, with TRBD2 matching over 10 bases. Germline CDR1 and CDR2: MNHEY and SMNVEV (reference sequence). Trimming removed 7 bases from V and 5 bases from J; junction bases left unmatched: 14. CDR3 length: 17 amino acids.

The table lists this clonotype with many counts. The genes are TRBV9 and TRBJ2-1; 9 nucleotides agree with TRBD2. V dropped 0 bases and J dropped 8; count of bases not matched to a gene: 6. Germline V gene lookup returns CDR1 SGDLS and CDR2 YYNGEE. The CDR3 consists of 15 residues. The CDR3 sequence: CASSVGGRAKYEQFF. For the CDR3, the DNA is TGTGCCAGCAGCGTAGGCGGGAGGGCTAAATATGAGCAGTTCTTC.

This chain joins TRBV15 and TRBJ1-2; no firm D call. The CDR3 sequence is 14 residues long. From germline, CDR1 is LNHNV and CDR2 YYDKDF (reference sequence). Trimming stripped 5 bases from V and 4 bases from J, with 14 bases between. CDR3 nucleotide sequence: TGTGCCACCAGCCGATCAGCCTCGGCCTATGGCTACACCTTC. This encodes CATSRSASAYGYTF.

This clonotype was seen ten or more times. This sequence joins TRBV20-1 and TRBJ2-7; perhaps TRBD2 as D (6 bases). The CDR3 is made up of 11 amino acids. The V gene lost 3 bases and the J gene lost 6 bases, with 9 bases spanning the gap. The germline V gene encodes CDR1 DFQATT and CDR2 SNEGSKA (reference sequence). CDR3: CSAREGAEQYV. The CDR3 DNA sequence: TGCAGTGCTAGGGAGGGAGCCGAGCAGTACGTC.

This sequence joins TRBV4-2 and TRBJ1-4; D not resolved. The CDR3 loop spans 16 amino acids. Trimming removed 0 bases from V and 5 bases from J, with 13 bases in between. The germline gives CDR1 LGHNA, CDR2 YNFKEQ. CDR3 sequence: CASSQDRAAENEKLFF. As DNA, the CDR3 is TGTGCCAGCAGCCAAGATAGGGCGGCCGAAAATGAAAAACTGTTTTTT.

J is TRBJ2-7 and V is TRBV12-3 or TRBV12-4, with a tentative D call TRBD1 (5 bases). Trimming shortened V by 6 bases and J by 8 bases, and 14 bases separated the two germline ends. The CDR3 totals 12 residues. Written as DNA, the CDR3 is TGTGCCAGCAGCCTTCAGGGTACCCAGCAGTACTTC. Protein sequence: CASSLQGTQQYF.

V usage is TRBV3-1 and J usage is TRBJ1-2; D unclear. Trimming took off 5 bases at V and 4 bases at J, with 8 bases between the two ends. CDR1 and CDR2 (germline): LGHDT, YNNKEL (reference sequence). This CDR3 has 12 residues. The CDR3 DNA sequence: TGTGCCAGCAGCTCGGTTGGCTATGGCTACACCTTC. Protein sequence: CASSSVGYGYTF.

The CDR3 here is CASSYYGVRQETQYF. The CDR3 DNA reads TGTGCCAGCAGTTACTACGGCGTCCGTCAAGAGACCCAGTACTTC. V is TRBV6-5 and J is TRBJ2-5; no clear D gene. The CDR3 is 15 amino acids. The V end lost 1 base, the J end lost 2 bases, and 11 bases lay between the germline ends. Germline loops: CDR1 MNHEY, CDR2 SVGAGI.

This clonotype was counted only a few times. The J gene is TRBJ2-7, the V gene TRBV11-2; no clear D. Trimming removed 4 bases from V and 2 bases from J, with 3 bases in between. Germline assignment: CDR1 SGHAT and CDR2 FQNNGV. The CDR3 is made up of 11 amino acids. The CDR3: CASSWTYEQYF. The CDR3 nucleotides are TGTGCCAGCAGCTGGACCTACGAGCAGTACTTC.

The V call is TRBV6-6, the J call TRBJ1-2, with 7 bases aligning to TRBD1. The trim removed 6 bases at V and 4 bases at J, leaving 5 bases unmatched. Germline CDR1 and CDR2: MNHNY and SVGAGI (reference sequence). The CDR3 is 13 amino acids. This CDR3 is CASSPGQAYGYTF. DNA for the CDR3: TGTGCCAGCAGCCCAGGACAGGCCTATGGCTACACCTTC.

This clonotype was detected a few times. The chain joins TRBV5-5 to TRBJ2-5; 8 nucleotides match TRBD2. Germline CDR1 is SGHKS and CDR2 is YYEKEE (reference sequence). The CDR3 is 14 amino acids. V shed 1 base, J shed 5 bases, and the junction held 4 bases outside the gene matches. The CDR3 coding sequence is TGTGCCAGCAGCTTGACTGCTAGCGGGGAGACCCAGTACTTC. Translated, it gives CASSLTASGETQYF.

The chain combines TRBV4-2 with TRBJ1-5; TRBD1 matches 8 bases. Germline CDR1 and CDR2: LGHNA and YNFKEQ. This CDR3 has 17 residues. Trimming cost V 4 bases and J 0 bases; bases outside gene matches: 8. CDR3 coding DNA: TGTGCCAGCAGCCCGCGGGACAGGCGAAATAGCAATCAGCCCCAGCATTTT. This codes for CASSPRDRRNSNQPQHF.

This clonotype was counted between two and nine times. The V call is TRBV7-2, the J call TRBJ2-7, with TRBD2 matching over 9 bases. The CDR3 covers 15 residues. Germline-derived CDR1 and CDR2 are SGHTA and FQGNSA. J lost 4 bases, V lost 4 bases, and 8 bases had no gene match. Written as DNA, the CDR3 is TGTGCCAGCAGCTCGACTAGCGGCCCTTTGTACGAGCAGTACTTC. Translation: CASSSTSGPLYEQYF. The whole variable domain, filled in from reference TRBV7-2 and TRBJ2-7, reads GAGVSQSPSNKVTEKGKDVELRCDPISGHTALYWYRQSLGQGLEFLIYFQGNSAPDKSGLPSDRFSAERTGGSVSTLTIQRTQQEDSAVYLCASSSTSGPLYEQYFGPGTRLTVT.

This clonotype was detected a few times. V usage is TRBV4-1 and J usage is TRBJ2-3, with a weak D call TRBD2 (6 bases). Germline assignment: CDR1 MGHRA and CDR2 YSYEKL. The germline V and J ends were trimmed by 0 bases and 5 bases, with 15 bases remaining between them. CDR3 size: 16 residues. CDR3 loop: CASSQDWDGSGDTQYF. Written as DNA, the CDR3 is TGCGCCAGCAGCCAAGATTGGGACGGGAGCGGAGATACGCAGTATTTT.

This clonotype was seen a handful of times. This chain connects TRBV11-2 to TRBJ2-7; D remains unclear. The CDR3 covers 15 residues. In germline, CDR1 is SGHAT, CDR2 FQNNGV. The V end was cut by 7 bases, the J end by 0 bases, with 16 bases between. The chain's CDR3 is CASTQSFRSSYEQYF. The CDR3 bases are TGTGCCAGCACCCAGAGCTTCCGAAGCTCCTACGAGCAGTACTTC.

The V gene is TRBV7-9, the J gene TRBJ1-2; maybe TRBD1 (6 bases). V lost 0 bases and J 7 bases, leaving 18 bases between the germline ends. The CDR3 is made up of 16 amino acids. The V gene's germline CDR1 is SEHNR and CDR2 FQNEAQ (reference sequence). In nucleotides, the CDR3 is TGTGCCAGCAGCTTAGCTCTTGCGGGGGGCGCCGGTGGCTACACCTTC. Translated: CASSLALAGGAGGYTF. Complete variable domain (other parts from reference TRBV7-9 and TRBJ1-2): DTGVSQNPRHKITKRGQNVTFRCDPISEHNRLYWYRQTLGQGPEFLTYFQNEAQLEKSRLLSDRFSAERPKGSFSTLEIQRTEQGDSAMYLCASSLALAGGAGGYTFGSGTRLTVV.

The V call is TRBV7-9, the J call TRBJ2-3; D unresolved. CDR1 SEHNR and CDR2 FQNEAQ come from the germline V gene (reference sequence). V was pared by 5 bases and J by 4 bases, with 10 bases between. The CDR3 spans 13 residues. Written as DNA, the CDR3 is TGTGCCAGCAGCGAGCCCGGGCCAGATACGCAGTATTTT. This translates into CASSEPGPDTQYF.

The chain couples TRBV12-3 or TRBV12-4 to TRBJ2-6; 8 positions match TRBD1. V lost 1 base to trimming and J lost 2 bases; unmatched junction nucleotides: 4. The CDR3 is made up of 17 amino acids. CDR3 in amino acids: CASSLGTGLPGANVLTF. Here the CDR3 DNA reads TGTGCCAGCAGTTTAGGGACAGGGTTACCTGGGGCCAACGTCCTGACTTTC.